These T cell receptor beta chains were read from a single sample in a study of blood T cell repertoires in COVID-19. The protocol was immunoSEQ multiplex PCR, while the TCRdb copy is restricted to in-frame clones and leaves out a portion. The sample lists about 320,000 clones, more than 75% seen once, with over 9.5% in the top ten. Sequencing was performed on PBMCs or T cells enriched from blood (not recorded which). These receptors originate from a woman aged 18-29 years who had recovered from COVID-19. Each CDR3 is given with its conserved first and last residue. Each record gives: D gene, J gene, clone size, V gene, CDR3 DNA, CDR3 protein. D genes are given only for firm matches. Clone size is given for some rows only: seen once, a few or many times, or a class if the clone is expanded.

>TRBD1|TRBJ1-1|-|TRBV24-1
TGTGCCACCAGTGAAACCAGGGGGGAAGCTTTCTTT
CATSETRGEAFF
>-|TRBJ1-1|-|TRBV5-1
TGCGCCAGCAGCGCGAGACAGATGGGCACTGAAGCTTTCTTT
CASSARQMGTEAFF
>TRBD1|TRBJ2-3|-|TRBV15
TGTGCCACCAGCAGAGAGAAGACCCAAATGACAGGGACAGATACGCAGTATTTT
CATSREKTQMTGTDTQYF
>-|TRBJ2-7|-|TRBV12-3/TRBV12-4
TGTGCCAGCAGATTAAACGAGTACGAGCAGTACTTC
CASRLNEYEQYF
>TRBD2|TRBJ2-1|-|TRBV7-9
TGTGCCAGCAGCCTATCTAGCGGGGGGGCCGCTGTCGATGAGCAGTTCTTC
CASSLSSGGAAVDEQFF
>TRBD1|TRBJ1-2|-|TRBV5-4
TGTGCCAGCAGCAAAGGACAGGCTTGGTTTGGCTACACCTTC
CASSKGQAWFGYTF
>-|TRBJ2-6|-|TRBV27
TGTGCCAGCAGTTTAGAACAGACACTTTCTGGGGCCAACGTCCTGACTTTC
CASSLEQTLSGANVLTF
>TRBD2|TRBJ2-2|-|TRBV11-2
TGTGCCAGCAGCTTCGGGGCGGGAGGACTAAACACCGGGGAGCTGTTTTTT
CASSFGAGGLNTGELFF
>-|TRBJ2-5|-|TRBV18
TGTGCCAGCTCACCAACACAGGAAGAGACCCAGTACTTC
CASSPTQEETQYF
>-|TRBJ1-1|-|TRBV12-5
TGTGCTAGTGGTTTGTCTCGAGGGTCGGGCACTGAAGCTTTCTTT
CASGLSRGSGTEAFF
>-|TRBJ1-1|-|TRBV27
TGTGCCAGCAGTTTTCGGGGGGGCACTGAAGCTTTCTTT
CASSFRGGTEAFF
>-|TRBJ1-2|-|TRBV7-8
TGTGCCAGCAGCCAAATGCGCGTCATCACGCATGGCTACACCTTC
CASSQMRVITHGYTF
>-|TRBJ2-7|-|TRBV29-1
TGCAGCGTTAGGTTGGGGGGCGAGCAGTACTTC
CSVRLGGEQYF
>TRBD1|TRBJ2-7|few|TRBV19
TGTGCCAGTAGTCCCTGGGACAGGGGGGTTTACGAGCAGTACTTC
CASSPWDRGVYEQYF
>-|TRBJ1-1|once|TRBV5-5
TGTGCCAGCAGTTCGATCGGCGGAGGGCTGGGCACTGAAGCTTTCTTT
CASSSIGGGLGTEAFF
>TRBD1|TRBJ2-7|-|TRBV10-2
TGCGCCAGCACTGTCCCGGGACAGGGCTCCTACGAGCAGTACTTC
CASTVPGQGSYEQYF
>-|TRBJ1-2|once|TRBV12-3/TRBV12-4
TGTGCCAGCAGACAGGAATTCTATGGCTACACCTTC
CASRQEFYGYTF
>-|TRBJ2-5|-|TRBV2
TGTGCCAGCAGTGCTATAGGGGCCCAAGAAACCCAGTACTTC
CASSAIGAQETQYF
>TRBD2|TRBJ2-3|-|TRBV3-1/TRBV3-2
TGTGCCAGCAGCCAAGATTTGGGCGGGGGGGCCTTGCTGGATACGCAGTATTTT
CASSQDLGGGALLDTQYF
>-|TRBJ2-1|-|TRBV25-1
TGTGCCAGCAGTGAAAACTATCCCAATTCGAATGAGCAGTTCTTC
CASSENYPNSNEQFF
>-|TRBJ1-5|-|TRBV6-5
TGTGCCAGCAGTTACACCCAGGGTGAAGCTCAGCCCCAGCATTTT
CASSYTQGEAQPQHF
>-|TRBJ1-2|-|TRBV5-8
TGTGCCAGCAGCTTCCAGCAGGATGGCTACACCTTC
CASSFQQDGYTF
>-|TRBJ2-2|-|TRBV28
TGTGCCAGCAGTTCCGGACATGGGGACACCGGGGAGCTGTTTTTT
CASSSGHGDTGELFF
>-|TRBJ1-1|-|TRBV19
TGTGCCAGTATCCCTCCTCAGGGGCAGAACACTGAAGCTTTCTTT
CASIPPQGQNTEAFF
>-|TRBJ1-2|-|TRBV14
TGTGCCAGCAGCCAAGGTTCCCCAGGGAGGAGCGGCTACACCTTC
CASSQGSPGRSGYTF
>TRBD1|TRBJ1-2|-|TRBV19
TGTGCCAGTAGTATCCTCCGACAGGGGTATGGCTACACCTTC
CASSILRQGYGYTF
>TRBD2|TRBJ2-1|-|TRBV9
TGTGCCAGCAGCCCCCTCACTAGCGGGGGTGTGGATGAGCAGTTCTTC
CASSPLTSGGVDEQFF
>TRBD2|TRBJ2-5|-|TRBV2
TGTGCCAGCAGCGGGACTAGCGGCGTTCAGTACCAAGAGACCCAGTACTTC
CASSGTSGVQYQETQYF
>TRBD1|TRBJ2-2|-|TRBV3-1/TRBV3-2
TGTGCCAGCAGCTTATTTCCCGGGACAGGCACCGGGGAGCTGTTTTTT
CASSLFPGTGTGELFF
>-|TRBJ2-2|once|TRBV30
TGTGCCTGGAGTTGGGCTGACACCGGGGAGCTGTTTTTT
CAWSWADTGELFF
>-|TRBJ1-1|-|TRBV3-1/TRBV3-2
TGTGCCAGCAGCCAACGAGGGAAAATGAACACTGAAGCTTTCTTT
CASSQRGKMNTEAFF
>-|TRBJ1-1|-|TRBV7-3
TGTGCCAGCAGCCCACCGGACACCCCATTTTTATCGAACACTGAAGCTTTCTTT
CASSPPDTPFLSNTEAFF